A selection of T cell receptor beta chains follows, all from one sample in a study of T cells in Graves' hyperthyroidism and ophthalmopathy. TCRdb independently ran MiXCR on the multiplex PCR reads; one entry per CDR3 protein. This table holds 350,000 to 400,000 distinct CDR3 sequences, about 15% found once. Sequenced sample: blood. The origin of the receptors is a young woman with Graves' hyperthyroidism. Both conserved end residues are part of each CDR3. The order of the fields is V gene, clone size, J gene, D gene, CDR3 protein, CDR3 DNA. A D gene is named only where the DNA matches it firmly. Clone size is given for some rows only: seen once, a few or many times, or a class if the clone is expanded.

>TRBV12-3/TRBV12-4|many|TRBJ2-3|-
CASTPDRKSDTQYF
TGTGCCAGCACCCCGGACAGAAAATCAGATACGCAGTATTTT
>TRBV29-1|once|TRBJ1-5|-
CSVTEKGSNQPQHF
TGCAGCGTCACAGAGAAGGGCAGCAATCAGCCCCAGCATTTT
>TRBV20-1|many|TRBJ2-1|TRBD2
CSAERTSGYMTYNEQFF
TGCAGTGCGGAACGGACTAGCGGGTATATGACCTACAATGAGCAGTTCTTC
>TRBV6-1|many|TRBJ2-1|-
CASSELGKASYNEQFF
TGTGCCAGCAGTGAACTGGGGAAAGCCTCCTACAATGAGCAGTTCTTC
>TRBV18|many|TRBJ1-5|-
CASSPTYNQPQHF
TGTGCCAGCTCGCCGACCTACAATCAGCCCCAGCATTTT
>TRBV7-6|few|TRBJ2-1|TRBD2
CASSLEWGTSDYNEQFF
TGTGCCAGCAGCTTAGAGTGGGGGACTAGCGACTACAATGAGCAGTTCTTC
>TRBV4-1|few|TRBJ2-7|TRBD2
CASSQELASYEQYF
TGCGCCAGCAGCCAGGAACTAGCGAGTTACGAGCAGTACTTC
>TRBV27|many|TRBJ2-7|-
CASSLRSPWTEDYEQYF
TGTGCCAGCAGTTTAAGATCCCCCTGGACAGAGGACTACGAGCAGTACTTC
>TRBV28|few|TRBJ1-5|-
CASSFRVRLSNQPQHF
TGTGCCAGCAGTTTCAGGGTTAGATTGTCCAATCAGCCCCAGCATTTT
>TRBV7-2|many|TRBJ2-7|-
CASSEKRISYEQYF
TGTGCCAGCAGTGAAAAGCGGATTTCCTACGAGCAGTACTTC
>TRBV2|many|TRBJ2-3|TRBD2
CASRTGLAGGGTDTQYF
TGTGCCAGCAGGACGGGACTAGCGGGAGGAGGGACAGATACGCAGTATTTT
>TRBV30|many|TRBJ2-2|-
CAWSVRRGGRELFF
TGTGCCTGGAGTGTACGGAGGGGTGGACGGGAGCTGTTTTTT
>TRBV6-1|many|TRBJ1-2|-
CASSLDAGGYTF
TGTGCCAGCAGCTTGGATGCAGGTGGCTACACCTTC
>TRBV4-1|many|TRBJ1-1|-
CASSQDLGTGNTEAFF
TGCGCCAGCAGCCAAGATTTAGGGACGGGGAACACTGAAGCTTTCTTT
>TRBV3-1|many|TRBJ1-5|-
CASSPRTDQPQHF
TGTGCCAGCAGCCCTCGAACAGATCAGCCCCAGCATTTT
>TRBV12-3/TRBV12-4|many|TRBJ2-3|TRBD2
CASSVRGTSGMTDTQYF
TGTGCCAGCAGCGTACGTGGGACTAGCGGGATGACAGATACGCAGTATTTT
>TRBV20-1|many|TRBJ1-2|-
CSARDAMEFYGYTF
TGCAGTGCTAGAGATGCAATGGAGTTCTATGGCTACACCTTC
>TRBV6-1|many|TRBJ2-3|TRBD1
CASSYGTGGGDTQYF
TGTGCCAGCAGTTATGGGACAGGGGGAGGAGATACGCAGTATTTT
>TRBV7-9|many|TRBJ2-3|-
CASSSAGTSMIDGSTDTQYF
TGTGCCAGCAGCTCCGCCGGGACCAGCATGATAGATGGGAGCACAGATACGCAGTATTTT
>TRBV28|many|TRBJ2-1|TRBD2
CASSLPSWTSGEQFF
TGTGCCAGCAGTCTCCCCTCCTGGACTAGCGGAGAGCAGTTCTTC
>TRBV27|few|TRBJ2-7|TRBD2
CASSIGLANEQYF
TGTGCCAGCAGTATAGGACTAGCGAACGAGCAGTACTTC
>TRBV7-9|-|TRBJ2-5|TRBD1
CASSLVSDRGHETQYF
TGTGCCAGCAGCTTAGTGAGCGACAGGGGGCACGAGACCCAGTACTTC
>TRBV7-8|-|TRBJ1-4|-
CASSPTSIQPANEKLFF
TGTGCCAGCAGTCCTACCTCAATTCAACCGGCAAATGAAAAACTGTTTTTT
>TRBV28|few|TRBJ2-1|-
CASSSLAKGYDEQFF
TGTGCCAGCAGCTCCCTTGCCAAAGGGTACGATGAGCAGTTCTTC
>TRBV12-3/TRBV12-4|few|TRBJ2-2|-
CASSLYPGAGELFF
TGTGCCAGCAGTTTATACCCGGGCGCCGGGGAGCTGTTTTTT
>TRBV12-5|-|TRBJ1-1|-
CASGLGAMNTEAFF
TGTGCTAGTGGTTTGGGGGCCATGAACACTGAAGCTTTCTTT
>TRBV3-1|-|TRBJ2-5|-
CASSSTYYGTQYF
TGTGCCAGCAGCTCTACCTACTACGGGACCCAGTACTTC
>TRBV9|few|TRBJ2-6|-
CASSEIAGTVTSGANVLTF
TGTGCCAGCAGCGAGATAGCCGGGACCGTTACTTCTGGGGCCAACGTCCTGACTTTC
>TRBV28|many|TRBJ2-3|-
CASGGASTDTQYF
TGTGCCAGCGGGGGAGCTAGCACAGATACGCAGTATTTT
>TRBV7-2|many|TRBJ2-3|-
CASSQDGGPDTQYF
TGTGCCAGCAGCCAAGACGGGGGCCCAGATACGCAGTATTTT
>TRBV7-2|few|TRBJ2-5|TRBD2
CASSLALAVAGSETQYF
TGTGCCAGCAGCTTAGCGCTGGCGGTAGCGGGATCTGAGACCCAGTACTTC
>TRBV19|few|TRBJ2-1|-
CASSIAGNSYNEQFF
TGTGCCAGTAGTATAGCCGGGAACTCCTACAATGAGCAGTTCTTC
>TRBV6-5|many|TRBJ2-1|TRBD2
CASSYGREFNNEQFF
TGTGCCAGCAGTTACGGGCGGGAGTTCAACAATGAGCAGTTCTTC
>TRBV7-9|few|TRBJ2-5|TRBD2
CASSSRDSGSLETQYF
TGTGCCAGCAGCTCCCGTGATAGCGGGAGTCTGGAGACCCAGTACTTC
>TRBV15|-|TRBJ1-1|TRBD1
CATSSQYIRDRGTEAFF
TGTGCCACCAGCAGCCAGTATATTCGGGACAGGGGCACTGAAGCTTTCTTT
>TRBV3-1|many|TRBJ2-1|-
CATVGQLNNEQFF
TGTGCCACAGTCGGACAGTTAAACAATGAGCAGTTCTTC